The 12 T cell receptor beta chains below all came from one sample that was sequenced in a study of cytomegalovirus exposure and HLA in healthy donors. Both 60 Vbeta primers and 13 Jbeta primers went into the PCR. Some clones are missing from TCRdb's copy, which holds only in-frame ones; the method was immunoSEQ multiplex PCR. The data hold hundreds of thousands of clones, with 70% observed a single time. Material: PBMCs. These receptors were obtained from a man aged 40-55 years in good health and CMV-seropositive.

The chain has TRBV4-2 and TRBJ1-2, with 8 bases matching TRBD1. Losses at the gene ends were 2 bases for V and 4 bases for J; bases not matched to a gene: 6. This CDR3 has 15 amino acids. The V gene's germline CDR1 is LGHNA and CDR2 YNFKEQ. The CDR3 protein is CASSQIQGEGYGYTF. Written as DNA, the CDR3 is TGTGCCAGCAGCCAAATACAGGGGGAGGGCTATGGCTACACCTTC.

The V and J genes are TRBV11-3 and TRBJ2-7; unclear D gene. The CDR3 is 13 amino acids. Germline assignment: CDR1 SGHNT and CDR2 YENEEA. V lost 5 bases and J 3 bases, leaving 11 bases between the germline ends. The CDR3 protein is CASSLGFGYEQYF. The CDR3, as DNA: TGTGCCAGCAGCCTAGGGTTCGGCTACGAGCAGTACTTC.

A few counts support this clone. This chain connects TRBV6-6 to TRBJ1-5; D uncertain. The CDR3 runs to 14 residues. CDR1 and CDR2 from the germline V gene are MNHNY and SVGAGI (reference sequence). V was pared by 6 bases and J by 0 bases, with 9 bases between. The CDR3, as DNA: TGTGCCAGCAGGAACCTCGGTAGCAATCAGCCCCAGCATTTT. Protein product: CASRNLGSNQPQHF.

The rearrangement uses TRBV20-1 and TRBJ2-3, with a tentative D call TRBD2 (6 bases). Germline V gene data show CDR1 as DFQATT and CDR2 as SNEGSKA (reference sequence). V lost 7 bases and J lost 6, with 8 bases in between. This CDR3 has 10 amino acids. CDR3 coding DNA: TGCAGTGGCGGGACCGATACGCAGTATTTT. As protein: CSGGTDTQYF.

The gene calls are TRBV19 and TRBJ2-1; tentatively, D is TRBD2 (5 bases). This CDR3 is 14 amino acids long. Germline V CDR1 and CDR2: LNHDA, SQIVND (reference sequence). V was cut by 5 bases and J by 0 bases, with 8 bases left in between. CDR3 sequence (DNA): TGTGCCAGTAGTTTGGGGAGCTCCTACAATGAGCAGTTCTTC. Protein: CASSLGSSYNEQFF.

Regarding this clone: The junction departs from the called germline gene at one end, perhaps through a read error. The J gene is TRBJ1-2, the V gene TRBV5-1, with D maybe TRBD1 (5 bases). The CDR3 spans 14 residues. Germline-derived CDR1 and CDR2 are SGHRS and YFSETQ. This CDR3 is CASSLDFGSGGQAF. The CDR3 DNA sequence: TGCGCCAGCAGCTTGGATTTTGGCTCGGGAGGACAAGCCTTC.

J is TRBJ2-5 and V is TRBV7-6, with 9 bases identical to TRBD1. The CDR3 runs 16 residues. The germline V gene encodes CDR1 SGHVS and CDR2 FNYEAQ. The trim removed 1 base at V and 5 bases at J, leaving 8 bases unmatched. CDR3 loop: CASSLGGTGFGETQYF. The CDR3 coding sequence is TGTGCCAGCAGCTTAGGGGGGACAGGGTTTGGGGAGACCCAGTACTTC.

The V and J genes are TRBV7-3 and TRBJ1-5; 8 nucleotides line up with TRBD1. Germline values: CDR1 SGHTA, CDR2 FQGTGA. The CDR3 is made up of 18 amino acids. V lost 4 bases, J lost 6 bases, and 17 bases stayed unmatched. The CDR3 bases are TGTGCCAGCAGCTCTAGACGGGGCAGGGGGCAAGGAAGTCAGCCCCAGCATTTT. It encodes CASSSRRGRGQGSQPQHF.

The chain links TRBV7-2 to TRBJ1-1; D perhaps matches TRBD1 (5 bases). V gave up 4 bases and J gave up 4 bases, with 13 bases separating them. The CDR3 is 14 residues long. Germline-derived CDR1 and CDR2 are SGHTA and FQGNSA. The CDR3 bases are TGTGCCAGCAGCTGGGGCGGGGTGAGCACTGAAGCTTTCTTT. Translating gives CASSWGGVSTEAFF. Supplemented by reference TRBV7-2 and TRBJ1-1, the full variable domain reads GAGVSQSPSNKVTEKGKDVELRCDPISGHTALYWYRQSLGQGLEFLIYFQGNSAPDKSGLPSDRFSAERTGGSVSTLTIQRTQQEDSAVYLCASSWGGVSTEAFFGQGTRLTVV.

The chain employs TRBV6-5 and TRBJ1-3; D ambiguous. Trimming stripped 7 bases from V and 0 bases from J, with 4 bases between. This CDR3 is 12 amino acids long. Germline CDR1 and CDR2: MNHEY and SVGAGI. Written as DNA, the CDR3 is TGTGCCAGCATCAGCTCTGGAAACACCATATATTTT. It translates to CASISSGNTIYF.

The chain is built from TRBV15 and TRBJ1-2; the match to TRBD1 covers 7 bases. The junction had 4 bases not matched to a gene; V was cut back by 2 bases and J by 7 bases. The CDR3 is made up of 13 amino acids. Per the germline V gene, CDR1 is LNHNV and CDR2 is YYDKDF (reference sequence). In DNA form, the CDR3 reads TGTGCCACCAGCAGAACAGGGGCCGGTGGCTACACCTTC. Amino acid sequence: CATSRTGAGGYTF.

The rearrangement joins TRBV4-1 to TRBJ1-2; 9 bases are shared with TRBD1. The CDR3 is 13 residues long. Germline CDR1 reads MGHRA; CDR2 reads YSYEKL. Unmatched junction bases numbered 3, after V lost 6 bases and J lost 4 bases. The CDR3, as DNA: TGCGCCAGCAGACCGACAGGGGGCTATGGCTACACCTTC. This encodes CASRPTGGYGYTF.